The rows below give T cell receptor beta chains drawn from one sample of a study of cytomegalovirus exposure and HLA in healthy donors. Sequenced by immunoSEQ multiplex PCR; TCRdb stores in-frame clones only, minus some. This table has roughly 150,000 clones, 70% appearing once. The source material was PBMCs. These receptors were obtained from a man younger than 35 in good health and CMV-seropositive. The CDR3 runs from the conserved cysteine through the conserved F or W. The order of the fields is V gene, D gene, J gene, CDR3 protein, CDR3 DNA. The D gene is left open where the match is weak.

V gene: TRBV19; D gene: TRBD1; J gene: TRBJ2-1; CDR3 protein: CASSLQGESYNEQFF; CDR3 DNA: TGTGCCAGTAGCCTACAGGGGGAATCCTACAATGAGCAGTTCTTC
V gene: TRBV6-5; D gene: TRBD1; J gene: TRBJ2-1; CDR3 protein: CASSQGAARPLKQFF; CDR3 DNA: TGTGCCAGCAGCCAGGGGGCAGCCCGACCTCTAAAGCAGTTCTTC
V gene: TRBV20-1; D gene: -; J gene: TRBJ1-1; CDR3 protein: CSVLSGTEAFF; CDR3 DNA: TGCAGTGTTCTGAGTGGCACTGAAGCTTTCTTT
V gene: TRBV7-8; D gene: -; J gene: TRBJ2-1; CDR3 protein: CASSLFPSGSSYNEQFF; CDR3 DNA: TGTGCCAGCAGCTTGTTCCCCTCCGGGAGCTCCTACAATGAGCAGTTCTTC
V gene: TRBV7-6; D gene: TRBD2; J gene: TRBJ2-5; CDR3 protein: CASSVTSGGAQETQYF; CDR3 DNA: TGTGCCAGCAGCGTAACTAGCGGGGGGGCCCAAGAGACCCAGTACTTC
V gene: TRBV7-6; D gene: -; J gene: TRBJ2-1; CDR3 protein: CASSSLGRSYNEQFF; CDR3 DNA: TGTGCCAGCAGCTCCCTCGGCCGGAGCTACAATGAGCAGTTCTTC
V gene: TRBV2; D gene: -; J gene: TRBJ2-2; CDR3 protein: CASRDWRPVGELFF; CDR3 DNA: TGTGCCAGCAGGGACTGGAGGCCGGTCGGGGAGCTGTTTTTT
V gene: TRBV18; D gene: TRBD1; J gene: TRBJ1-5; CDR3 protein: CASSPDRGGEPQHF; CDR3 DNA: TGTGCCAGCTCACCAGACAGGGGGGGAGAGCCCCAGCATTTT
V gene: TRBV5-1; D gene: -; J gene: TRBJ2-2; CDR3 protein: CASSLEAGWNTGELFF; CDR3 DNA: TGCGCCAGCAGCTTGGAGGCAGGGTGGAACACCGGGGAGCTGTTTTTT
V gene: TRBV28; D gene: -; J gene: TRBJ1-2; CDR3 protein: CASSLGSGGLIYGYTF; CDR3 DNA: TGTGCCAGCAGTTTAGGGTCGGGGGGGCTGATCTATGGCTACACCTTC
V gene: TRBV13; D gene: TRBD1; J gene: TRBJ2-1; CDR3 protein: CASSWGTDYNEQFF; CDR3 DNA: TGTGCCAGCAGCTGGGGGACAGACTACAATGAGCAGTTCTTC
V gene: TRBV12-5; D gene: TRBD1; J gene: TRBJ2-3; CDR3 protein: CASGSGTEHSDTQYF; CDR3 DNA: TGTGCTAGTGGTAGTGGGACAGAGCATTCGGATACGCAGTATTTT